This note documents a single TCR beta chain sequence. Its antigen remains unidentified. The data are from a study of graft-versus-host responses after intestinal transplantation. Study summary: Induction with anti-thymocyte globulin, then tacrolimus and steroids for roughly 3 years, was given to all recipients. Study outcomes and limitations: Detection of GvH clones occurred in recipient marrow, and some had their first appearance in ileum or blood. Where graft-donor T cell macrochimerism was present, patients had high graft-versus-host to host-versus-graft clonal ratios in allografts.

Clones were sequenced by immunoSEQ multiplex PCR, and TCRdb holds only the in-frame ones, with some missing. Of about 15,000 clones in the sample, about 68% are singletons; the top ten hold around 9%. Germline CDR1 and CDR2: LNHDA and SQIVND (reference sequence). V lost 3 bases and J lost 9; bases outside the gene matches: 9. The CDR3 contains 15 residues. Graft material was processed, releasing intraepithelial and lamina propria lymphocytes. The receptor comes from a human patient who received an intestinal transplant, so some T cells may come from the graft donor. This chain uses TRBV19 with TRBJ2-1; 9 bases match TRBD2. The sample here was ileum tissue, taken around 730 days after intestinal transplantation. The CDR3 DNA follows: TGTGCCAGTAGTATCCCAGCGGGGGGACGGAGTGAGCAGTTCTTC. This encodes CASSIPAGGRSEQFF.